The source of this T cell receptor (beta chain) is a study of blood T cell repertoires in COVID-19. The method was immunoSEQ multiplex PCR; TCRdb's version includes in-frame clones alone and lacks a portion of them. The sample yields roughly 300,000 clones, roughly 87% seen once. The origin of this receptor is a woman aged 25 to 45 who had recovered from COVID-19. The sequenced sample consisted of PBMCs or T cells enriched from blood (not recorded which).

This CDR3 reads CASRNPSGQGNSPLHF. DNA of the CDR3: TGTGCCAGCAGAAACCCGTCGGGACAGGGTAATTCACCCCTCCACTTT. V is TRBV28 and J is TRBJ1-6; 9 nucleotides line up with TRBD1. Trimming at V came to 6 bases and at J to 6 bases, leaving 9 bases not matched to a gene. CDR3 size: 16 residues. Germline-derived CDR1 and CDR2 are MDHEN and SYDVKM.